The clone carrying this TCR beta chain showed up many times. The record originates from a study of T-cell memory formation after mild COVID-19. Study-level information: Among the donors, TCR clusters were largely specific to each donor.

5'RACE primed at constant segments yielded TCR alpha and TCR beta cDNA libraries bearing sample barcodes and UMIs. From the 5' RACE reads, TCRdb called clonotypes with MiXCR, one entry per CDR3 protein. The repertoire consists of some 57,000 distinct CDR3 sequences, with 12% occurring once and the leading ten covering around a quarter. The CDR3 extends over 13 amino acids. The V gene lost 4 bases and the J gene lost 5 bases, with 11 bases spanning the gap. Specimen: PBMCs or a T cell subset sorted from them (not recorded which). The receptor's source is a young man who had mild COVID-19 (a few samples of this study predate the infection). Cell type and time point are not known. The V gene is TRBV12-3 or TRBV12-4, the J gene TRBJ2-5; D not resolved. CDR3 coding DNA: TGTGCCAGCAGTTGGGCCAGGCGGGAGACCCAGTACTTC. Translation gives CASSWARRETQYF.